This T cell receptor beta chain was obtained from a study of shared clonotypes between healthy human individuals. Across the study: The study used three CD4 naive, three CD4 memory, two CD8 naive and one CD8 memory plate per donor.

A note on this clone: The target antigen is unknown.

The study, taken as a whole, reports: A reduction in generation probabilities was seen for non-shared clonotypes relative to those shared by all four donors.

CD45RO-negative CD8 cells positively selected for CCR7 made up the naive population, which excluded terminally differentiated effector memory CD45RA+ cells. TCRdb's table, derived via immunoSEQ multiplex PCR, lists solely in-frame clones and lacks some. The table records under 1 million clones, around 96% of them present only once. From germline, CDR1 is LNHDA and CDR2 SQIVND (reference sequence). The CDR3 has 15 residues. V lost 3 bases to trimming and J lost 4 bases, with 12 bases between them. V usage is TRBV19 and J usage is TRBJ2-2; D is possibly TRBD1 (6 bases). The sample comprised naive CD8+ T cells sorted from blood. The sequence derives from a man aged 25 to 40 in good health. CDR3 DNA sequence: TGTGCCAGTAGTATCGGGCTCAGGGGCACCGGGGAGCTGTTTTTT. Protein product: CASSIGLRGTGELFF.